The 13 T cell receptor beta chains listed next were all sequenced from one sample in a study of patients and donors after allogeneic stem cell transplantation. TCRdb fed the RT-PCR reads into MiXCR, producing one record per CDR3 protein. The sample carries 200,000 to 250,000 distinct CDR3 sequences, roughly 38% recorded once. Sequencing was carried out using blood, either unsorted or a sorted T cell fraction (not recorded which). Receptors originate from a human donor who was either an allogeneic HSCT recipient or a stem cell or donor lymphocyte infusion donor (not recorded which). It is not recorded whose cells these are; they may come from a transplant donor.

This clonotype appeared a few times. This sequence joins TRBV7-2 and TRBJ1-1; D is unclear. Trimming pared 2 bases from V and 5 bases from J, leaving 12 bases between. Germline loops: CDR1 SGHTA, CDR2 FQGNSA. CDR3 length: 14 amino acids. The chain's CDR3 is CASSLQPVRTEAFF. CDR3 sequence (DNA): TGTGCCAGCAGCTTACAACCGGTGAGGACTGAAGCTTTCTTT.

V and J are TRBV12-3 or TRBV12-4 and TRBJ1-1; no clear D gene. This CDR3 has 14 amino acids. V was clipped by 7 bases and J by 1 base, with 13 bases between them. The DNA of the CDR3 is TGTGCCAGCACCCCTCTAGGCAGGAACACTGAAGCTTTCTTT. Its translation: CASTPLGRNTEAFF.

Comments on this clonotype: Germline and junction disagree at one end, which may indicate a read error. This chain uses TRBV30 with TRBJ2-7, with a tentative D call TRBD1 (7 bases). Germline lookup yields CDR1 GTSNPN and CDR2 SVGIG (reference sequence). This CDR3 spans 13 amino acids. CDR3 sequence: CARRGQGAYEQYF. The CDR3 coding sequence is TGTGCCCGGAGGGGGCAGGGGGCCTACGAGCAGTACTTC. Full variable domain (remainder filled in from reference TRBV30 and TRBJ2-7): SQTIHQWPATLVQPVGSPLSLECTVEGTSNPNLYWYRQAAGRGLQLLFYSVGIGQISSEVPQNLSASRPQDRQFILSSKKLLLSDSGFYLCARRGQGAYEQYFGPGTRLTVT.

The rearrangement uses TRBV7-3 and TRBJ2-1; 8 bases fit TRBD2. Germline-derived CDR1 and CDR2 are SGHTA and FQGTGA. The CDR3 runs 15 residues. Losses at the gene ends were 1 base for V and 7 bases for J; bases not matched to a gene: 6. The CDR3 reads CASSLNLGTSNEQFF. The CDR3, as DNA: TGTGCCAGCAGCTTAAACCTCGGGACTAGTAATGAGCAGTTCTTC.

The chain is built from TRBV6-5 and TRBJ2-3; the match to TRBD1 covers 7 bases. The CDR3 contains 15 residues. CDR1 is MNHEY, CDR2 SVGAGI, per germline. J gave up 2 bases and V 1 base, and 3 bases lay outside the gene matches. The CDR3 bases are TGTGCCAGCAGTTACTTAGGACAGGCCACAGATACGCAGTATTTT. Its translation: CASSYLGQATDTQYF.

This clonotype has a handful of counts. The chain couples TRBV6-5 to TRBJ1-5, with D maybe TRBD1 (6 bases). This CDR3 has 15 residues. Germline values: CDR1 MNHEY, CDR2 SVGAGI. V lost 2 bases to trimming and J lost 2 bases, with 10 bases between them. The CDR3 nucleotides are TGTGCCAGCAGTTACACAGGGTTGGGCAATCAGCCCCAGCATTTT. Protein: CASSYTGLGNQPQHF.

The V and J genes are TRBV30 and TRBJ1-1; 7 bases map to TRBD1. Germline CDR1 and CDR2: GTSNPN and SVGIG (reference sequence). Trimming at V came to 2 bases and at J to 0 bases, leaving 3 bases not matched to a gene. This CDR3 contains 14 residues. The CDR3 reads CAWSLDRVNTEAFF. The CDR3, as DNA: TGTGCCTGGAGTTTAGACAGGGTGAACACTGAAGCTTTCTTT. The variable domain in full, completed from reference TRBV30 and TRBJ1-1, reads SQTIHQWPATLVQPVGSPLSLECTVEGTSNPNLYWYRQAAGRGLQLLFYSVGIGQISSEVPQNLSASRPQDRQFILSSKKLLLSDSGFYLCAWSLDRVNTEAFFGQGTRLTVV.

This clonotype was picked up a small number of times. The V call is TRBV7-2, the J call TRBJ2-5; D uncertain. Trimming removed 3 bases at V and 4 bases at J, with 9 bases between. Germline-derived CDR1 and CDR2 are SGHTA and FQGNSA. The CDR3 covers 13 residues. The CDR3 nucleotides read TGTGCCAGCAGCTTTTCGCGCAGAGAGACCCAGTACTTC. Translation gives CASSFSRRETQYF.

The chain has TRBV11-1 and TRBJ1-1; unclear D gene. The V end was cut by 2 bases, the J end by 7 bases, with 8 bases between. Germline CDR1 reads SGHAT; CDR2 reads FQDESV (reference sequence). The CDR3 runs 12 residues. CDR3 in DNA: TGTGCCAGCAGCTTAATTGCTGGTGAAGCTTTCTTT. Translating it yields CASSLIAGEAFF.

The chain joins TRBV28 to TRBJ2-7; TRBD2 agrees at 10 bases. Losses at the gene ends were 3 bases for V and 5 bases for J; bases not matched to a gene: 13. Germline values: CDR1 MDHEN, CDR2 SYDVKM. There are 17 residues in the CDR3. The CDR3 region has the DNA TGTGCCAGCAGTTTGGGTACAGGAGCGGGGGGGCCGGACGAGCAGTACTTC. Encoded protein: CASSLGTGAGGPDEQYF.

As DNA, the CDR3 is TGTGCCAGCAGTTTATCGTCGGGGCGATGGGCAGATACGCAGTATTTT. It specifies CASSLSSGRWADTQYF. This chain uses TRBV27 with TRBJ2-3; D tentatively reads TRBD1 or TRBD2 (5 bases each). This CDR3 spans 16 amino acids. Trimming took off 0 bases at V and 4 bases at J, with 14 bases between the two ends. The V gene's germline CDR1 is MNHEY and CDR2 SMNVEV (reference sequence).

The V gene is TRBV7-2, the J gene TRBJ1-6; D is ambiguous. CDR1 and CDR2 from the germline V gene are SGHTA and FQGNSA. Trimming shortened V by 5 bases and J by 8 bases, and 10 bases separated the two germline ends. The CDR3 length is 13 residues. The CDR3 nucleotides read TGTGCCAGCAGCAGGGCCAAGTATTCACCCCTCCACTTT. This sequence encodes CASSRAKYSPLHF. Full variable domain (outside the CDR3, taken from reference TRBV7-2 and TRBJ1-6): GAGVSQSPSNKVTEKGKDVELRCDPISGHTALYWYRQSLGQGLEFLIYFQGNSAPDKSGLPSDRFSAERTGGSVSTLTIQRTQQEDSAVYLCASSRAKYSPLHFGNGTRLTVT.

The gene calls are TRBV13 and TRBJ2-7, with 8 bases identical to TRBD2. The V gene's germline CDR1 is PRHDT and CDR2 FYEKMQ (reference sequence). CDR3 length equals 16 residues. V lost 5 bases to trimming and J lost 2 bases; unmatched junction nucleotides: 11. The CDR3 DNA sequence: TGTGCCAGCAGCCCACGCCTTTCGGGGGGGCCCTACGAGCAGTACTTC. It specifies CASSPRLSGGPYEQYF.